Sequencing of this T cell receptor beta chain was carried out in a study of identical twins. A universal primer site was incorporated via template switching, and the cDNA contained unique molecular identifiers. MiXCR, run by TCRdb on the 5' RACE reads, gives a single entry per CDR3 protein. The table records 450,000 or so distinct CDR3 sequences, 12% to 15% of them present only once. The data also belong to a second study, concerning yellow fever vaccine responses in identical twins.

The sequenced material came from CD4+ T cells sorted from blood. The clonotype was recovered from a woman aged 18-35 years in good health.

CDR3 in DNA: TGTGCCAGCAGTCCGAGGAGCGGGGGCACAGATACGCAGTATTTT. Translation gives CASSPRSGGTDTQYF. The chain links TRBV2 to TRBJ2-3; 7 bases map to TRBD2. CDR3 length: 15 residues. The germline V gene encodes CDR1 SNHLY and CDR2 FYNNEI. With 5 bases clipped from V and 1 base from J, the junction kept 6 bases outside the gene matches.